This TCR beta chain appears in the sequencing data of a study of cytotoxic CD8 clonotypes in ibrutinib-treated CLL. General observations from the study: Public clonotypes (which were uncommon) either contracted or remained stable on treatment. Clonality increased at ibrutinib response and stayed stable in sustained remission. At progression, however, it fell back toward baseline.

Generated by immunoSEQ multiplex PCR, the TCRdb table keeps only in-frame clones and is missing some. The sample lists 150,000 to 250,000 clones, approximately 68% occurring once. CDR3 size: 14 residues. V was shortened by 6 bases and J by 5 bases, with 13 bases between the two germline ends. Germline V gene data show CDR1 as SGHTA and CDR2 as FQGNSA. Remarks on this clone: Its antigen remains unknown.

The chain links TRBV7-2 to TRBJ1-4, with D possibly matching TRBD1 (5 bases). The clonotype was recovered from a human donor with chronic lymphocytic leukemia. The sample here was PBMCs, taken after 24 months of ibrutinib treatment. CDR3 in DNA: TGTGCCAGCAGTCCCGGACGGGGGAATGAAAAACTGTTTTTT. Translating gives CASSPGRGNEKLFF.